This TCR beta chain came from a study of shared clonotypes between healthy human individuals. Genomic DNA per cell subset filled all wells of several immunoSEQ plates. The method was immunoSEQ multiplex PCR; TCRdb's version includes in-frame clones alone and lacks a portion of them. The table shows 500,000 to 650,000 clones, with around 80% occurring only once. Findings of the study overall: The authors expected sequencing depth to affect clonotype sharing among donors.

About this clone itself: Its antigen is not known.

The CDR3 loop spans 15 amino acids. The V and J ends lost 3 bases and 3 bases respectively, with 13 bases between them. The germline V gene encodes CDR1 MDHEN and CDR2 SYDVKM. The sequenced material came from PBMCs. This TCR was recovered from a woman between 40 and 50 years old in good health. Some clones in this sample may be carry-over from other donors' samples. V is TRBV28 and J is TRBJ2-3; D is perhaps TRBD1 (5 bases). The CDR3 DNA follows: TGTGCCAGCAGTTTTGTCCAGGGAAGGACAGATACGCAGTATTTT. Protein product: CASSFVQGRTDTQYF. Drawing the rest from reference TRBV28 and TRBJ2-3, the complete variable domain is DVKVTQSSRYLVKRTGEKVFLECVQDMDHENMFWYRQDPGLGLRLIYFSYDVKMKEKGDIPEGYSVSREKKERFSLILESASTNQTSMYLCASSFVQGRTDTQYFGPGTRLTVL.